This T cell receptor (beta chain) was sequenced in a study of human T cells and chemical hapten exposure. TCRdb re-called the 5' RACE reads through MiXCR, storing one row per CDR3 protein. The sample includes 75,000 or so distinct CDR3 sequences, more than 15% of them seen just once. The CDR3 sequence is 14 residues long. Unmatched junction bases numbered 10, after V lost 7 bases and J lost 7 bases. Per germline, CDR1 MGHDK and CDR2 SYGVNS. Total RNA extraction was carried out from unfractionated whole blood. The receptor was derived from a female donor in good health. The V and J genes are TRBV25-1 and TRBJ1-1; 9 nucleotides align to TRBD1. This CDR3 is CASTETGGRGEAFF. As DNA, the CDR3 is TGTGCCAGCACAGAGACAGGGGGACGGGGTGAAGCTTTCTTT.